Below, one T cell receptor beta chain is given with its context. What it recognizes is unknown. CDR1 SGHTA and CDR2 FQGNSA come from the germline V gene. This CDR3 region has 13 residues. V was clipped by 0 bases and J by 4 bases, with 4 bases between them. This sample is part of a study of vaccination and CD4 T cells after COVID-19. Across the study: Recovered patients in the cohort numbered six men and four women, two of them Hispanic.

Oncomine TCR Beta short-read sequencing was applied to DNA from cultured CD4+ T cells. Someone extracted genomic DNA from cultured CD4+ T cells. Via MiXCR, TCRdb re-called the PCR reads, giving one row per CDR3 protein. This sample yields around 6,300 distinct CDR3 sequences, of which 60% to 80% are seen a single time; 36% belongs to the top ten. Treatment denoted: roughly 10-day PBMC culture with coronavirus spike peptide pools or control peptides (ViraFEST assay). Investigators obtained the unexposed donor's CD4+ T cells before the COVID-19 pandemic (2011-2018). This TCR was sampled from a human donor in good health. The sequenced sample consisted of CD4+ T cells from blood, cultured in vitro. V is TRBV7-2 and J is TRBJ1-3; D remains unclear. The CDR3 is CASSLARGNTIYF. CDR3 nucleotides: TGTGCCAGCAGCTTAGCCAGGGGAAACACCATATATTTT. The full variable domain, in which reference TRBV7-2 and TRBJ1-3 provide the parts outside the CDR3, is GAGVSQSPSNKVTEKGKDVELRCDPISGHTALYWYRQSLGQGLEFLIYFQGNSAPDKSGLPSDRFSAERTGGSVSTLTIQRTQQEDSAVYLCASSLARGNTIYFGEGSWLTVV.